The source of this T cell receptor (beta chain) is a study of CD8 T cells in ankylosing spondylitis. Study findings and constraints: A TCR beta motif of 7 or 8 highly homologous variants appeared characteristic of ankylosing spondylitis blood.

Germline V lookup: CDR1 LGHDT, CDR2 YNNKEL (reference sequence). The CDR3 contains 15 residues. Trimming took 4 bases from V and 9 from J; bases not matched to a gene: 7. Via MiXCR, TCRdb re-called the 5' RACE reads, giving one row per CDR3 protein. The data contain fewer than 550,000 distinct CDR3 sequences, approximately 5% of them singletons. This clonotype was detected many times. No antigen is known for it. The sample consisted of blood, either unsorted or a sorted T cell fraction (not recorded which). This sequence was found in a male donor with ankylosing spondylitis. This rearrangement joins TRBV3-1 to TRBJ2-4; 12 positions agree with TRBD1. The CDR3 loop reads CASSLSGTGGIIQYF. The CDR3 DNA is TGTGCCAGCAGCCTCTCCGGGACAGGGGGCATCATTCAGTACTTC.